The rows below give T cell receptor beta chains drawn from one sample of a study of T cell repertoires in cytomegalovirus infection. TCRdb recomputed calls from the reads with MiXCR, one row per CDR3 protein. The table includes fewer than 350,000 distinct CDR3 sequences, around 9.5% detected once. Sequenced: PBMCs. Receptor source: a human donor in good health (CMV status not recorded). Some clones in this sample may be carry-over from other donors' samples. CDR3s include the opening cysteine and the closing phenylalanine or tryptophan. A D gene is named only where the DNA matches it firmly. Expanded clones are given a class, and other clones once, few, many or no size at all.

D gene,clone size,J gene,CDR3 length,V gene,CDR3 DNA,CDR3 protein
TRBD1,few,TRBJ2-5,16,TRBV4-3,TGCGCCAGCAGCCAAGAAGCCCCTCAGGGACAGGAGACCCAGTACTTC,CASSQEAPQGQETQYF
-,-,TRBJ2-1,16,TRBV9,TGTGCCAGCAGCGTAGATTGGCAGACCTCCTACAATGAGCAGTTCTTC,CASSVDWQTSYNEQFF
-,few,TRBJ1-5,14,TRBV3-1,TGTGCCAGCAGCCAAGGGGGGCAGGCCCAGCCCCAGCATTTT,CASSQGGQAQPQHF
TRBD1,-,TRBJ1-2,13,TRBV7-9,TGTGCCAGCTCCCGGGACAGTGAGAATGGCTACACCTTC,CASSRDSENGYTF
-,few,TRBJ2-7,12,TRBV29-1,TGCAGCGTTGAAGAGGGAAGAGGCGAGCAGTACTTC,CSVEEGRGEQYF
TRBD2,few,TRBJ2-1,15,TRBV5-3,TGTGCCAGCAGCTTGCACGGCGGGAGTGCCAATGAGCAGTTCTTC,CASSLHGGSANEQFF
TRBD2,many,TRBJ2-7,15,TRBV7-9,TGTGCCAGCAGCCCCAATAGGGTAGCGGGAGACGAGCAGTACTTC,CASSPNRVAGDEQYF
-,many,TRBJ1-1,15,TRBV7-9,TGTGCCAGCAGCTTAGGATTCCCAGTTCACCAAGAAGCTTTCTTT,CASSLGFPVHQEAFF
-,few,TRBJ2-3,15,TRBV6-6,TGTGCCAGCAGTTACTCAAAGGGGGGCACAGATACGCAGTATTTT,CASSYSKGGTDTQYF
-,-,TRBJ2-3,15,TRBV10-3,TGTGCCATCAGTGAGTCCCCGACTAGCACAGATACGCAGTATTTT,CAISESPTSTDTQYF
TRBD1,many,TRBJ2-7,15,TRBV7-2,TGTGCCAGCAGCCGCGCCGGGACAGGGGTCCACGAGCAGTACTTC,CASSRAGTGVHEQYF
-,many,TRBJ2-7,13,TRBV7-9,TGTGCCAGCAGCTTCGCATATGAGGGTGAGCAGTACTTC,CASSFAYEGEQYF
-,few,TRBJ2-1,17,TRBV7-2,TGTGCCAGCAGCCAGGGGGGGGCGGGAACATTGGGTAATGAGCAGTTCTTC,CASSQGGAGTLGNEQFF
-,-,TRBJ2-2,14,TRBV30,TGTGCCTGGAGTCTCGGACCGAACACCGGGGAGCTGTTTTTT,CAWSLGPNTGELFF
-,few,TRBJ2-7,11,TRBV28,TGTGCCAGCAGTTCCCCCCACGAGCAGTACTTC,CASSSPHEQYF
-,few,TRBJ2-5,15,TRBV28,TGTGCCAGCACCAAACCGCTCGGGGGAGTAGAGACCCAGTACTTC,CASTKPLGGVETQYF
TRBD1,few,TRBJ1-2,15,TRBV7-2,TGTGCCAGCAGAAGTCCAGACAGGGCTAACTATGGCTACACCTTC,CASRSPDRANYGYTF
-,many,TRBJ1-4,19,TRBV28,TGTGCCAGCAGCTCCAACCCGGGAGTGGGAGGAAAAGTAAGGGGTGAACTGTTTTTT,CASSSNPGVGGKVRGELFF
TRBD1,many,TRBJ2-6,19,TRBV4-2,TGTGCCAGCAGCCAAGCCGGGACAGGGGGCGCAACTGGGGCCAACGTCCTGACTTTC,CASSQAGTGGATGANVLTF
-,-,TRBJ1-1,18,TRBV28,TGTGCCAGCAGTTTTTACCTCCTGACAGCCCGCATGAACACTGAAGCTTTCTTT,CASSFYLLTARMNTEAFF
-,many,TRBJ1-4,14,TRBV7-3,TGTGCCAGCAGCTTAGTGCGGGATTGGGAAAAACTGTTTTTT,CASSLVRDWEKLFF
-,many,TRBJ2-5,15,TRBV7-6,TGTGCCAGCAGATCTGGGACCCTCGCGCGGGAGACCCAGTACTTC,CASRSGTLARETQYF
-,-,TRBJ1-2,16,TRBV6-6,TGTGCCAGCAGTCACATGGCAACCGGGACAAGGCATGGCTACACCTTC,CASSHMATGTRHGYTF
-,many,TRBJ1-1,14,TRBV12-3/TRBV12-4,TGTGCCAGCAGTTTATCTAGGACCACCCCCGAAGCTTTCTTT,CASSLSRTTPEAFF
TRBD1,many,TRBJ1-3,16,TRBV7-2,TGTGCCAGCAGCCTACAGGGGGCTATTGCGGGAAACACCATATATTTT,CASSLQGAIAGNTIYF
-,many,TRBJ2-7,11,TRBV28,TGTGCCAGCAGCTCCTCCTACGAGCAGTACTTC,CASSSSYEQYF
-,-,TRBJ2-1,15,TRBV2,TGTGCCAGCAGCAGCGGGCAAAGCTCCTACAATGAGCAGTTCTTC,CASSSGQSSYNEQFF
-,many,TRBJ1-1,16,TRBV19,TGTGCCAGTAGTATCCCGGCAGGGGCGAAGAACACTGAAGCTTTCTTT,CASSIPAGAKNTEAFF
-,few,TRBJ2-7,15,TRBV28,TGTGCCAGCAGTTTAAGGGGATCCAACTCCTACGAGCAGTACTTC,CASSLRGSNSYEQYF
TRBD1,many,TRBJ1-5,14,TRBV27,TGTGCCAGCAGCCGGGGACAGAGCAATCAGCCCCAGCATTTT,CASSRGQSNQPQHF
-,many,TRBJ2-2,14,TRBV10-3,TGTGCCACCCTAGGGTCTACGAACACCGGGGAGCTGTTTTTT,CATLGSTNTGELFF
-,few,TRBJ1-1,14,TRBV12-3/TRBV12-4,TGTGCCAGCAGTTTGGCAAACAAGAACACTGAAGCTTTCTTT,CASSLANKNTEAFF
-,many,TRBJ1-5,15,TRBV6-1,TGTGCCAGCAACCTACGGGACACGATTAATCAGCCCCAGCATTTT,CASNLRDTINQPQHF
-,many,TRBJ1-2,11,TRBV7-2,TGTGCCAGCAGCGACCGCTATGGCTACACCTTC,CASSDRYGYTF
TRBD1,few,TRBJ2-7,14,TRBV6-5,TGTGCCAGCAGTTATGGGGACAGGATATACGAGCAGTACTTC,CASSYGDRIYEQYF
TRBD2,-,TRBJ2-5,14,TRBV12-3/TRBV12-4,TGTGTCAGCAGTTCTAGCGGGGGGGCAGAGACCCAGTACTTC,CVSSSSGGAETQYF
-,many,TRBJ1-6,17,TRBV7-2,TGTGCCAGCAGCACCCGGGACGGGAGCTCCTATAATTCACCCCTCCACTTT,CASSTRDGSSYNSPLHF
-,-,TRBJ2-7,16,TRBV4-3,TGCGCCAGCAGCCAAGAACTCGTGGGAATTGCCTACGAGCAGTACTTC,CASSQELVGIAYEQYF
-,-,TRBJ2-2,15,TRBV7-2,TGTGCCAGCAGCTTCACAGGGAGGGGCACCGGGCAGCTGTTTTTT,CASSFTGRGTGQLFF
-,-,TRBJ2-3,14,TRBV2,TGTGCCAGCAGTGAAGGGGGACGGGGAGATACGCAGTATTTT,CASSEGGRGDTQYF
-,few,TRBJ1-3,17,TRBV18,TGTGCCAGCTCACCACCAAGGGGTATACACTCTGGAAACACCATATATTTT,CASSPPRGIHSGNTIYF
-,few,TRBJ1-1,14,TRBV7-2,TGTGCCAGCAGGTCCCCGGTGCAGGGAACTGAAGCTTTCTTT,CASRSPVQGTEAFF
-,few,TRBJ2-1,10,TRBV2,TGTGCCAGCACCGGGAACGAGCAGTTCTTC,CASTGNEQFF
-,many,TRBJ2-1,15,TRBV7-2,TGTGCCAGCAGCTTAGTTTTCGACTTCCGGGATGAGCAGTTCTTC,CASSLVFDFRDEQFF
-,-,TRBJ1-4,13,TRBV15,TGTGCCACCAGCGGGGCGGGCGGAGAAAAACTGTTTTTT,CATSGAGGEKLFF
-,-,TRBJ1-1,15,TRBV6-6,TGTGCCAGCAGTTACGGGACGGCCATGAACACTGAAGCTTTCTTT,CASSYGTAMNTEAFF
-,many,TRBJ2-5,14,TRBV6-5,TGTGCCAGCAGTTCCCGGGCCCTGGGGGAGACCCAGTACTTC,CASSSRALGETQYF
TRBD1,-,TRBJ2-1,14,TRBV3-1,TGTGCCAGCAGCGACAGGGTCGCCTACAATGAGCAGTTCTTC,CASSDRVAYNEQFF
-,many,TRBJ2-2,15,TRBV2,TGTGCCAGCAGTGAATTTGGGACCAACACCGGGGAGCTGTTTTTT,CASSEFGTNTGELFF
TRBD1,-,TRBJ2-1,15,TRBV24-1,TGTGCCACCAGCGCCGCGACAGGGGGCCTCCATGAGCAGTTCTTC,CATSAATGGLHEQFF
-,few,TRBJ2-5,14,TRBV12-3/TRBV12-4,TGTGCCAGCAGTTTTCCGGGACTCCAAGAGACCCAGTACTTC,CASSFPGLQETQYF
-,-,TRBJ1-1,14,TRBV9,TGTGCCAGCAGCGTAGCCGCAAGGAACACTGAAGCTTTCTTT,CASSVAARNTEAFF
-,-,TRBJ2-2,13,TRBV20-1,TGCAGTGCCTCGCGGACGAACACCGGGGAGCTGTTTTTT,CSASRTNTGELFF
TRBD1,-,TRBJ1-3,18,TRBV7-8,TGTGCCAGCACCCCGACCGGGACAGGGGACATCTCTGGAAACACCATATATTTT,CASTPTGTGDISGNTIYF
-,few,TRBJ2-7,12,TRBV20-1,TGCAGTGCTAGTGGTTTGAGCTACGAGCAGTACTTC,CSASGLSYEQYF
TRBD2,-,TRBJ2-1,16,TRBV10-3,TGTGCCATCAGCGCCGAAATGGCGGGGGGTTTCAATGAGCAGTTCTTC,CAISAEMAGGFNEQFF
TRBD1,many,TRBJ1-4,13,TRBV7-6,TGTGCCAGCAGCTTAGTCCGGGACAGTAAACTGTTTTTT,CASSLVRDSKLFF
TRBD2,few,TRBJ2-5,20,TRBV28,TGTGCCAGCAGTTACCGCTATGGCCGGACTAGCGGGAGGACGCAAGAGACCCAGTACTTC,CASSYRYGRTSGRTQETQYF
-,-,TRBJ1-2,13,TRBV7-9,TGTGCCAGCAGCCTCGGACTTGGGGATGGCTACACCTTC,CASSLGLGDGYTF
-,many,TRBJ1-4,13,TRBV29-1,TGCAGCGTTGCTTGGTCAACTAATGAAAAACTGTTTTTT,CSVAWSTNEKLFF